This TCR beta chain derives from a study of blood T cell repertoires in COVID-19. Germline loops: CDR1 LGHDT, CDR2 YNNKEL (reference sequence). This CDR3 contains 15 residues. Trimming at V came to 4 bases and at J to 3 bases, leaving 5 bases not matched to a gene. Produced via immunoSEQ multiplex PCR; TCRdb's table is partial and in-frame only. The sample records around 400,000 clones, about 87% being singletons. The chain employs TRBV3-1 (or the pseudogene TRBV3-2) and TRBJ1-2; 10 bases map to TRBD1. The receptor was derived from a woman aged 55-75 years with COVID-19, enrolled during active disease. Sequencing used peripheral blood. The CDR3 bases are TGTGCCAGCAGCCGACAGGGGGCATGGGACTATGGCTACACCTTC. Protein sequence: CASSRQGAWDYGYTF.